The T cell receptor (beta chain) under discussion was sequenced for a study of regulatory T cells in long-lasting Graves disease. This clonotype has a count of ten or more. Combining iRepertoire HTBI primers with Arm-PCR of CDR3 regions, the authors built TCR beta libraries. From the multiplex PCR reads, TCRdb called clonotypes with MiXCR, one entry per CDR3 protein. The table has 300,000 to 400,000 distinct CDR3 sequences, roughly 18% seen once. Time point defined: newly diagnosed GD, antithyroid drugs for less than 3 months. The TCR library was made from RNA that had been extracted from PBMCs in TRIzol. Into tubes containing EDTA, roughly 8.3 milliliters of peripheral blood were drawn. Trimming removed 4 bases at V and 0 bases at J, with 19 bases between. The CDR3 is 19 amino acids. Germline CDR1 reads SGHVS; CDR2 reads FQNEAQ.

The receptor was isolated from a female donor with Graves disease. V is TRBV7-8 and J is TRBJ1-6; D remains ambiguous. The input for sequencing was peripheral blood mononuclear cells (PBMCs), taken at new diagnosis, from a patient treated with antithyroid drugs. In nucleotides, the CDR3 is TGTGCCAGCAGCTCATCGAGTATCCCTGCATTCTCCTATAATTCACCCCTCCACTTT. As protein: CASSSSSIPAFSYNSPLHF.